The following is a TCR beta chain sequence with its context. Measured with immunoSEQ multiplex PCR; TCRdb has only the in-frame clones, and not every one. The table has more than 2 million clones, about 95% seen once; the top ten hold about 1.1%. This sample is drawn from a study of shared clonotypes between healthy human individuals. Study at large: Three plates were used per donor for CD4 naive, three for CD4 memory, two for CD8 naive and one for CD8 memory.

Naivety among CD8 cells was defined by CD45RO negativity and positive CCR7 selection, thereby excluding terminally differentiated effector memory CD45RA+ cells. The CDR3 totals 15 residues. Germline lookup yields CDR1 MDHEN and CDR2 SYDVKM. With V trimmed by 3 bases and J by 1 base, 3 bases remained unmatched. The sample comprised naive CD8+ T cells sorted from blood. This clonotype was obtained from a man aged 18 to 29 in good health. This chain links TRBV28 with TRBJ2-5, with 9 positions matching TRBD1. In DNA form, the CDR3 reads TGTGCCAGCAGTTTCGAACAGGGGGCCCAAGAGACCCAGTACTTC. Translation: CASSFEQGAQETQYF. Full variable domain (rest looked up from reference TRBV28 and TRBJ2-5): DVKVTQSSRYLVKRTGEKVFLECVQDMDHENMFWYRQDPGLGLRLIYFSYDVKMKEKGDIPEGYSVSREKKERFSLILESASTNQTSMYLCASSFEQGAQETQYFGPGTRLLVL.